One sample yielded the 29 T cell receptor beta chains listed below, sequenced in a study of blood T cells in healthy people across ages. A second about 6 to 12 cycle PCR used barcoded and J-beta primers. MiXCR was run by TCRdb on the 5' RACE reads, yielding one entry per CDR3 protein. The sample consists of hundreds of thousands of distinct CDR3 sequences, roughly 24% of them appearing once. This sample was shared with a second study, whose subject was T cells of mothers and their children.

The sequencing input was blood. All receptors come from a boy aged 10-17 years in good health.

On this clonotype: One end of the junction does not line up with germline, which may come from a read error. V and J are TRBV7-9 and TRBJ2-7, with D uncertain. Germline V gene data show CDR1 as SEHNR and CDR2 as FQNEAQ (reference sequence). This CDR3 is built from 12 residues. The DNA of the CDR3 is TGTGCCAGCAGCCCAAAGAACTACGAGCATTACTTC. As protein: CASSPKNYEHYF.

This clonotype was detected a few times. The chain links TRBV6-5 to TRBJ2-7, with D perhaps matching TRBD2 (5 bases). This CDR3 region has 13 residues. Per the germline V gene, CDR1 is MNHEY and CDR2 is SVGAGI. The V gene lost 2 bases and the J gene lost 3 bases, with 8 bases spanning the gap. The CDR3 region has the DNA TGTGCCAGCAGTTACGCTGAGGGCTACGAGCAGTACTTC. This gives the protein CASSYAEGYEQYF.

V is TRBV27 and J is TRBJ2-3; TRBD1 is a possible D gene (6 bases). In germline, CDR1 is MNHEY, CDR2 SMNVEV (reference sequence). V was shortened by 5 bases and J by 2 bases, with 14 bases between the two germline ends. The CDR3 loop spans 15 amino acids. CDR3 sequence (DNA): TGTGCCAGCAGTAGCAGGGGAGCTACCACAGATACGCAGTATTTT. Residues: CASSSRGATTDTQYF.

This clonotype was seen repeatedly, ten times or more. V usage is TRBV6-6 and J usage is TRBJ2-5; D tentatively reads TRBD1 or TRBD2 (5 bases each). Trimming pared 2 bases from V and 5 bases from J, leaving 9 bases between. The CDR3 has 13 amino acids. Looked up from germline, CDR1 is MNHNY and CDR2 is SVGAGI (reference sequence). CDR3 sequence: CASSYRDGETQYF. CDR3 sequence (DNA): TGTGCCAGCAGTTACCGGGACGGGGAGACCCAGTACTTC.

This clonotype has a handful of counts. The V gene is TRBV7-9, the J gene TRBJ2-3; 8 bases fit TRBD1. Trimming removed 5 bases from V and 4 bases from J; junction bases left unmatched: 8. The germline CDR1 and CDR2 sequences are SEHNR and FQNEAQ (reference sequence). The CDR3 loop spans 15 amino acids. In nucleotides, the CDR3 is TGTGCCAGCAGCCCTCGACAGGGGATTCCAGATACGCAGTATTTT. Its translation: CASSPRQGIPDTQYF.

The J gene is TRBJ2-1, the V gene TRBV28; D is undetermined. CDR3 length: 14 residues. CDR1 and CDR2 (germline): MDHEN, SYDVKM. V lost 3 bases, J lost 4 bases, and 10 bases lay in between. CDR3 amino acids: CASSLPTQYNEQFF. The CDR3 bases are TGTGCCAGCAGTTTGCCCACCCAGTACAATGAGCAGTTCTTC.

The chain joins TRBV27 to TRBJ2-6, with D perhaps assigned TRBD1 or TRBD2 (5 bases each). The CDR3 length is 19 residues. Germline CDR1 is MNHEY and CDR2 is SMNVEV (reference sequence). V lost 5 bases, J lost 1 base, and 21 bases lay in between. The CDR3 region is CASSLSLLRGTSGANVLTF. The CDR3 DNA reads as TGTGCCAGCAGTCTGAGCCTTCTGAGGGGAACGTCTGGGGCCAACGTCCTGACTTTC. The full variable domain, with the rest looked up from reference TRBV27 and TRBJ2-6, is EAQVTQNPRYLITVTGKKLTVTCSQNMNHEYMSWYRQDPGLGLRQIYYSMNVEVTDKGDVPEGYKVSRKEKRNFPLILESPSPNQTSLYFCASSLSLLRGTSGANVLTFGAGSRLTVL.

V is TRBV21-1 and J is TRBJ2-7. TRBV21-1 is a documented pseudogene. CDR3 length: 14 residues. CDR3 amino acids: CASSSSRKIHEQYF. The CDR3 DNA reads TGTGCCAGCAGCAGTTCCAGGAAAATCCACGAGCAGTACTTC.

This chain links TRBV5-1 with TRBJ2-1, with TRBD2 identical over 8 bases. CDR3 length: 21 amino acids. Germline CDR1 SGHRS, CDR2 YFSETQ. The V segment lost 3 bases and the J segment 0 bases; nucleotides outside the gene matches: 20. The CDR3 DNA reads as TGCGCCAGCAGCTATACCCTTCGAGCGGGGGTCTTAGGAGGCTCCTACAATGAGCAGTTCTTC. Its protein product is CASSYTLRAGVLGGSYNEQFF.

As for this clonotype: The junction and the germline gene differ at one end; a read error may be behind it. The rearrangement uses TRBV12-3 or TRBV12-4 and TRBJ2-1, with D possibly called TRBD1 or TRBD2 (6 bases each). The CDR3 consists of 11 residues. As DNA, the CDR3 is TGTGCCAGCAGTTCTGGGGGGCTCGGGATCTTC. Its translation is CASSSGGLGIF.

The chain uses TRBV5-1 and TRBJ2-3; 8 bases align to TRBD1. J was trimmed by 3 bases and V by 6 bases; bases with no gene match: 6. CDR1 and CDR2 from the germline V gene are SGHRS and YFSETQ. The CDR3 totals 14 residues. Here the CDR3 DNA reads TGCGCCAGCACCGTGACAGGGGAGACAGATACGCAGTATTTT. Translated, it gives CASTVTGETDTQYF.

This clonotype has just a few counts. V gene TRBV3-1 combines with J gene TRBJ2-3; a possible D gene is TRBD2 (7 bases). The CDR3 covers 16 residues. From germline, CDR1 is LGHDT and CDR2 YNNKEL (reference sequence). The V and J ends lost 1 base and 3 bases respectively, with 14 bases between them. Written as DNA, the CDR3 is TGTGCCAGCAGCCAAGGAGGGGGGAGGGCTACAGATACGCAGTATTTT. Residues: CASSQGGGRATDTQYF.

The chain carries TRBV28 and TRBJ2-3; weak D call: TRBD2 (5 bases). CDR1 is MDHEN, CDR2 SYDVKM, per germline. V was clipped by 7 bases and J by 0 bases, with 14 bases between them. The CDR3 covers 15 residues. The CDR3 DNA follows: TGTGCCAGCACTAGGACTGACTCTAGCACAGATACGCAGTATTTT. Translating it yields CASTRTDSSTDTQYF. The whole variable domain, filled in from reference TRBV28 and TRBJ2-3, reads DVKVTQSSRYLVKRTGEKVFLECVQDMDHENMFWYRQDPGLGLRLIYFSYDVKMKEKGDIPEGYSVSREKKERFSLILESASTNQTSMYLCASTRTDSSTDTQYFGPGTRLTVL.

The chain joins TRBV20-1 to TRBJ2-5; 12 positions match TRBD2. V lost 6 bases, J lost 0 bases, and 5 bases stayed unmatched. This CDR3 has 15 amino acids. Germline-derived CDR1 and CDR2 are DFQATT and SNEGSKA (reference sequence). CDR3 residues: CSADRTSGDQETQYF. CDR3 nucleotide sequence: TGCAGTGCGGACCGGACTAGCGGGGACCAAGAGACCCAGTACTTC.

This rearrangement joins TRBV6-1 to TRBJ2-6; maybe TRBD1 (5 bases). Trimming took off 7 bases at V and 2 bases at J, with 12 bases between the two ends. Per germline, CDR1 MNHNS and CDR2 SASEGT. This CDR3 comprises 15 residues. The CDR3 bases are TGTGCCAGCATTACGGACACAACTGGGGCCAACGTCCTGACTTTC. Translating gives CASITDTTGANVLTF.

The rearrangement uses TRBV7-9 and TRBJ2-7, with D perhaps matching TRBD1 (6 bases). V lost 5 bases and J lost 0, with 17 bases in between. The CDR3 loop spans 16 amino acids. The germline CDR1 and CDR2 sequences are SEHNR and FQNEAQ (reference sequence). DNA of the CDR3: TGTGCCAGCAGCCAGGGACCAGGGGACGCCTCCTACGAGCAGTACTTC. Translation: CASSQGPGDASYEQYF.

This chain joins TRBV11-2 and TRBJ2-7, with D perhaps matching TRBD2 (6 bases). The CDR3 has 14 amino acids. The germline V gene encodes CDR1 SGHAT and CDR2 FQNNGV. The V end was cut by 4 bases, the J end by 2 bases, with 12 bases between. CDR3 bases: TGTGCCAGCAGCTCGGGACTCCTAGCCTACGAGCAGTACTTC. This gives the protein CASSSGLLAYEQYF.

The chain recombines TRBV7-4 with TRBJ2-3, with 7 bases that match TRBD2. V trimming: 4 bases; J trimming: 1 base; junction bases outside the gene matches: 5. Germline CDR1 is SGHVT and CDR2 is SQSDAQ. CDR3 length: 15 residues. CDR3 sequence: CASSSGRGCTDTQYF. For the CDR3, the DNA is TGTGCCAGCAGCTCGGGGAGGGGTTGCACAGATACGCAGTATTTT. The variable domain in full, completed from reference TRBV7-4 and TRBJ2-3, reads GAGVSQSPRYKVAKRGRDVALRCDSISGHVTLYWYRQTLGQGSEVLTYSQSDAQRDKSGRPSGRFSAERPERSVSTLKIQRTEQGDSAVYLCASSSGRGCTDTQYFGPGTRLTVL.

This clonotype was detected a few times. V and J are TRBV6-6 and TRBJ1-5, with D perhaps matching TRBD1 (5 bases). V lost 2 bases to trimming and J lost 6 bases, with 8 bases between them. CDR1 and CDR2 from the germline V gene are MNHNY and SVGAGI (reference sequence). The CDR3 is 13 amino acids. In DNA, the CDR3 is TGTGCCAGCAGTTACGGGAGGGGTCAGCCCCAGCATTTT. Translating gives CASSYGRGQPQHF.

This clonotype was seen many times. At one of its ends the junction is not consistent with the germline gene, which may arise from a read error. This chain connects TRBV5-5 to TRBJ2-5; D is unresolved. Germline V gene lookup returns CDR1 SGHKS and CDR2 YYEKEE (reference sequence). The length of the CDR3 is 13 residues. CDR3 sequence: CASSLGGMETQYF. CDR3 DNA sequence: TGTGCCAGCAGCTTGGGGGGTATGGAGACTCAGTACTTC.

This chain joins TRBV2 and TRBJ2-5; TRBD1 is a possible D gene (6 bases). The better agreement between TRBJ2-7 and the DNA end casts doubt on the J call. Germline V gene lookup returns CDR1 SNHLY and CDR2 FYNNEI. The CDR3 is 15 residues long. The chain's CDR3 is CASSDDRLVVYEQYF. CDR3 nucleotides: TGTGCCAGCAGTGACGACAGGCTGGTGGTCTACGAGCAGTACTTC.

The chain recombines TRBV25-1 with TRBJ2-5; TRBD2 matches 10 bases. The CDR3 loop spans 17 amino acids. CDR1 is MGHDK and CDR2 is SYGVNS in the germline V gene. J lost 4 bases, V lost 1 base, and 9 bases had no gene match. This chain's CDR3 is CASSEWPLAGDRETQYF. CDR3 DNA: TGTGCCAGCAGTGAATGGCCCCTAGCGGGGGACAGAGAGACCCAGTACTTC.

This clonotype was seen a few times. V gene TRBV13 combines with J gene TRBJ2-6; 12 nucleotides line up with TRBD1. V shed 5 bases, J shed 0 bases, and the junction held 5 bases outside the gene matches. In germline, CDR1 is PRHDT, CDR2 FYEKMQ (reference sequence). This CDR3 has 18 residues. CDR3 in amino acids: CASSEGDRGLSGANVLTF. As DNA, the CDR3 is TGTGCCAGCAGCGAGGGGGACAGGGGGCTCTCTGGGGCCAACGTCCTGACTTTC.

V is TRBV12-3 or TRBV12-4 and J is TRBJ2-2; TRBD1 aligns across 10 bases. The junction had 3 bases not matched to a gene; V was cut back by 3 bases and J by 5 bases. This CDR3 contains 15 residues. The CDR3 is CASSLTGGLTGELFF. For the CDR3, the DNA is TGTGCCAGCAGTTTGACAGGGGGCCTTACCGGGGAGCTGTTTTTT.

The chain links TRBV14 to TRBJ2-5; no clear D gene. The CDR3 runs to 13 residues. Germline CDR1 is SGHDN and CDR2 is FVKESK. Trimming stripped 1 base from V and 9 bases from J, with 12 bases between. The CDR3 DNA reads as TGTGCCAGCAGCCAAGGGATGGTGGGTGCCCAGTACTTC. Translated, it gives CASSQGMVGAQYF.

The chain combines TRBV5-1 with TRBJ1-1, with D tentatively TRBD1 (6 bases). This CDR3 is 14 amino acids long. In germline, CDR1 is SGHRS, CDR2 YFSETQ. Trimming took 4 bases from V and 5 from J, leaving 15 bases between them. The CDR3 is CASSPGGGPTEAFF. The CDR3 DNA reads TGCGCCAGCAGCCCGGGAGGGGGGCCGACTGAAGCTTTCTTT.

The sample holds a few counts of this clonotype. The chain combines TRBV4-2 with TRBJ2-5, with 8 positions matching TRBD2. After removal of 5 bases from V and 5 bases from J, the junction contained 16 bases not matched to a gene. The CDR3 loop spans 17 amino acids. Germline V gene data show CDR1 as LGHNA and CDR2 as YNFKEQ. The CDR3 loop reads CASSSLSGAVQIETQYF. CDR3 bases: TGTGCCAGCAGCTCCCTTAGCGGGGCGGTCCAAATCGAGACCCAGTACTTC.

The chain couples TRBV3-1 to TRBJ1-2; D is undetermined. Germline CDR1 reads LGHDT; CDR2 reads YNNKEL (reference sequence). Trimming shortened V by 0 bases and J by 8 bases, and 10 bases separated the two germline ends. The CDR3 extends over 13 amino acids. The CDR3 here is CASSQEVASGYTF. CDR3 bases: TGTGCCAGCAGCCAAGAGGTGGCCTCGGGCTACACCTTC.

This clonotype was found many times. V and J are TRBV5-1 and TRBJ2-5, with 7 bases that match TRBD1. Trimming at V came to 5 bases and at J to 3 bases, leaving 4 bases not matched to a gene. This CDR3 has 13 residues. Germline CDR1 SGHRS, CDR2 YFSETQ. Here the CDR3 reads CASRPTGKETQYF. The CDR3 nucleotides are TGCGCCAGCAGACCGACAGGGAAAGAGACCCAGTACTTC.